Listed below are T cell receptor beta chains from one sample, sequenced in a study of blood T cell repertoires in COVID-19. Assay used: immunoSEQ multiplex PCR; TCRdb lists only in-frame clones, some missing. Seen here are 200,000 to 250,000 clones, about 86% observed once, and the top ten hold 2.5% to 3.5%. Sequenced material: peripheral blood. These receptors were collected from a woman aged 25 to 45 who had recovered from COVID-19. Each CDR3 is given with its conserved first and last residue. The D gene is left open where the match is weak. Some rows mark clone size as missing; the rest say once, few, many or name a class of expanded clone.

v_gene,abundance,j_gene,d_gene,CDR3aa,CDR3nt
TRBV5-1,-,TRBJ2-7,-,CASSLAGTGVGEQYF,TGCGCCAGCAGCTTGGCCGGTACCGGGGTGGGCGAGCAGTACTTC
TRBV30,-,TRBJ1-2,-,CAWNPGSVRGYTF,TGTGCCTGGAACCCCGGGTCGGTCCGTGGCTACACCTTC
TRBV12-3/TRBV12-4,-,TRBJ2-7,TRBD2,CASSLGGNEQYF,TGTGCCAGCAGTTTGGGAGGGAACGAGCAGTACTTC
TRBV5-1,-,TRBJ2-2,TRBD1,CASSGGQRTGELFF,TGCGCCAGCAGCGGGGGACAGAGAACCGGGGAGCTGTTTTTT
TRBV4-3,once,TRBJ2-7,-,CASSQDWSPYEQYF,TGCGCCAGCAGCCAAGATTGGAGCCCCTACGAGCAGTACTTC
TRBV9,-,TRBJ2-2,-,CASSVSQGGRVTGELFF,TGTGCCAGCAGCGTATCACAGGGTGGGCGCGTCACCGGGGAGCTGTTTTTT
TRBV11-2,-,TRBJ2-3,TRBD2,CASSSPRGSSGAGNTQYF,TGTGCCAGCAGCTCCCCCCGGGGCTCTAGCGGGGCCGGGAATACGCAGTATTTT
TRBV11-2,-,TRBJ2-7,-,CASSRTQIYEQYF,TGTGCCAGCAGCCGCACACAAATCTACGAGCAGTACTTC
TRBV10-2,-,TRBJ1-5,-,CASSERGRGNQPQHF,TGCGCCAGCAGTGAACGTGGCAGAGGGAATCAGCCCCAGCATTTT
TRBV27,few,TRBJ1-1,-,CASSLQGWNTEAFF,TGTGCCAGCAGTTTACAGGGCTGGAACACTGAAGCTTTCTTT
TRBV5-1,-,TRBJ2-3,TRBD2,CASSLSSGGEDTQYF,TGCGCCAGCAGCTTGTCCAGCGGGGGGGAAGATACGCAGTATTTT
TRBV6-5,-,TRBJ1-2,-,CASSYRGGYTF,TGTGCCAGCAGTTACAGAGGTGGCTACACCTTC
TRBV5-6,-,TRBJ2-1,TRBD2,CASSPRGGPNNEQFF,TGTGCCAGCAGCCCCCGCGGGGGGCCTAACAATGAGCAGTTCTTC
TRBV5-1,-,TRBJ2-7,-,CASSFVGSDEQYF,TGCGCCAGCAGCTTTGTCGGGTCAGACGAGCAGTACTTC
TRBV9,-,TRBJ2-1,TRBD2,CASSTSGTSITDEQFF,TGTGCCAGCAGCACCTCCGGGACTAGCATTACGGATGAGCAGTTCTTC
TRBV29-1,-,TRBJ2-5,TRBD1,CSVYGQGETTQYF,TGCAGCGTCTACGGACAGGGGGAGACGACCCAGTACTTC
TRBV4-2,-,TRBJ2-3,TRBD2,CASSQGSSGGFDTQYF,TGTGCCAGCAGCCAAGGCTCTAGCGGGGGGTTCGATACGCAGTATTTT
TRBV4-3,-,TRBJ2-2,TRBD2,CASSQEVAGGTGELFF,TGCGCCAGCAGCCAAGAGGTAGCGGGGGGCACCGGGGAGCTGTTTTTT
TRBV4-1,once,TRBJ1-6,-,CASSQDAAHGGTLHF,TGCGCCAGCAGCCAAGATGCCGCACATGGAGGTACCCTCCACTTT
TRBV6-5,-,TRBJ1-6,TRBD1,CASRSQGADSPLHF,TGTGCCAGCAGATCACAGGGGGCTGATTCACCCCTCCACTTT
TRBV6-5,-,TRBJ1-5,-,CASSTPGLNQPQHF,TGTGCCAGCAGTACCCCAGGCCTCAATCAGCCCCAGCATTTT
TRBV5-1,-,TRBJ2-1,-,CASSLDSTITYNEQFF,TGCGCCAGCAGCTTGGATTCGACTATAACGTACAATGAGCAGTTCTTC
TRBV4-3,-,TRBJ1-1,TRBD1,CASSQVRTGRSNTEAFF,TGCGCCAGCAGCCAAGTGAGGACAGGTAGATCGAACACTGAAGCTTTCTTT
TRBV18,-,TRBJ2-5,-,CASSRNQGPETQYF,TGTGCCAGCTCACGTAACCAGGGTCCGGAGACCCAGTACTTC
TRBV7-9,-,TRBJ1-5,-,CASSQGGQPQHF,TGTGCCAGCAGTCAAGGGGGTCAGCCCCAGCATTTT
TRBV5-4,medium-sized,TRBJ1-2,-,CASSLADNSHTYGYTF,TGTGCCAGCAGCTTGGCCGACAACAGTCACACCTATGGCTACACCTTC
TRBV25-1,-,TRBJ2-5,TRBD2,CASSEWKGGARKTQYF,TGTGCCAGCAGTGAATGGAAGGGAGGGGCAAGGAAGACCCAGTACTTC
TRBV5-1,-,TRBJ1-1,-,CASSPGGGPNTEAFF,TGCGCCAGCAGCCCCGGCGGGGGGCCGAACACTGAAGCTTTCTTT
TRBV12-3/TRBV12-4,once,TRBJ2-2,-,CASSWSVAGELFF,TGTGCCAGCAGTTGGTCAGTGGCCGGGGAGCTGTTTTTT
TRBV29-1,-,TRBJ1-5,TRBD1,CSASDRENQPQHF,TGCAGCGCCTCGGACAGGGAGAATCAGCCCCAGCATTTT